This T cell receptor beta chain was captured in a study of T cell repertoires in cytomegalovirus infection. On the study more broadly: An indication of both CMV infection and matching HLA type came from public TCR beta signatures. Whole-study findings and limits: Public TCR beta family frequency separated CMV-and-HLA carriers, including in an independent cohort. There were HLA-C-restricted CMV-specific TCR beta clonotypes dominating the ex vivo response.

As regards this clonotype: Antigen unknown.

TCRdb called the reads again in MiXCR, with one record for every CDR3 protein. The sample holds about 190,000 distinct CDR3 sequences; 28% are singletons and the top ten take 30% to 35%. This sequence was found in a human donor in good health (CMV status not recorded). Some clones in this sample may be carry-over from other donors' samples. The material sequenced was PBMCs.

CDR3 protein: CATSAGTGTYEQYF. CDR3 nucleotides: TGTGCCACCAGCGCCGGGACAGGGACCTACGAGCAGTACTTC. The genes are TRBV15 and TRBJ2-7, with 9 bases matching TRBD1. CDR1 LNHNV and CDR2 YYDKDF come from the germline V gene (reference sequence). The CDR3 length is 14 residues. Germline trimming cut 5 bases from V and 2 bases from J; bases unmatched to any gene: 4.